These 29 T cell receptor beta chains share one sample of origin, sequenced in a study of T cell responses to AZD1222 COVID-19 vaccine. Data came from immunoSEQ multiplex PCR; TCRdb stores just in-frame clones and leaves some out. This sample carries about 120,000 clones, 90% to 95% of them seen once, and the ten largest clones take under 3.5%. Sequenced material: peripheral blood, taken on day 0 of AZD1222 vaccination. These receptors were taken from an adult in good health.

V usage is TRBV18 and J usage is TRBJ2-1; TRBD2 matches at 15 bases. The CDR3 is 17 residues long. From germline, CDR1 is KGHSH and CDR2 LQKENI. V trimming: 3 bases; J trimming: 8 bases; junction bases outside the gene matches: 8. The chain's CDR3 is CASSPRGLAGGLDEQFF. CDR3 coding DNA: TGTGCCAGCTCACCCCGGGGACTAGCGGGAGGCCTCGATGAGCAGTTCTTC.

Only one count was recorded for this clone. For the CDR3, the DNA is TGTGCCAGCAGCTTAAGCGGAGGGCATACTACGCAGTATTTT. Translating gives CASSLSGGHTTQYF. The rearrangement links TRBV7-9 to TRBJ2-3; tentative D call: TRBD2 (6 bases). The germline V gene encodes CDR1 SEHNR and CDR2 FQNEAQ (reference sequence). Between the trimmed V and J ends, which lost 2 bases and 8 bases, there was a span of 14 bases. The CDR3 spans 14 residues.

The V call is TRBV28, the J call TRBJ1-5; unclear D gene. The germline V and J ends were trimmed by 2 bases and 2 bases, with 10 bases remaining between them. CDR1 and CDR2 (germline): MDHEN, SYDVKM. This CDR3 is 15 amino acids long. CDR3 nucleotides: TGTGCCAGCAGTTTAGAAGGTCTAGGCAATCAGCCCCAGCATTTT. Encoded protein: CASSLEGLGNQPQHF. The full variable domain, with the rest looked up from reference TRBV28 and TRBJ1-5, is DVKVTQSSRYLVKRTGEKVFLECVQDMDHENMFWYRQDPGLGLRLIYFSYDVKMKEKGDIPEGYSVSREKKERFSLILESASTNQTSMYLCASSLEGLGNQPQHFGDGTRLSIL.

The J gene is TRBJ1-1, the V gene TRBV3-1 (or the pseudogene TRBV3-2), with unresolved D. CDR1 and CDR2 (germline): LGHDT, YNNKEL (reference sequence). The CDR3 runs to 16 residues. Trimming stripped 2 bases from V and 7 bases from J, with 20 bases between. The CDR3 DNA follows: TGTGCCAGCAGCCAATCCCCTCAGACCGGGCCCGGTGAAGCTTTCTTT. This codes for CASSQSPQTGPGEAFF.

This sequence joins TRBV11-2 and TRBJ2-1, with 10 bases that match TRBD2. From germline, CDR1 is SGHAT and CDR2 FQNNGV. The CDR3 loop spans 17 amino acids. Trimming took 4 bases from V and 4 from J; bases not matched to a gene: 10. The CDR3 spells CASSSPRDSGRYNEQFF. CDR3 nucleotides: TGTGCCAGCAGCTCCCCCCGCGATAGCGGGAGGTACAATGAGCAGTTCTTC.

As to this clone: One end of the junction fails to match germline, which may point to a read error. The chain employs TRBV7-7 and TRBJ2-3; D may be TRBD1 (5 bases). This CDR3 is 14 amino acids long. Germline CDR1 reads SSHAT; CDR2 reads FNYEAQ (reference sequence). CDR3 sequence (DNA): TGTGCTAGCAGCTTAGCCAGGGATACAGATACGCAGTATTTT. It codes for CASSLARDTDTQYF.

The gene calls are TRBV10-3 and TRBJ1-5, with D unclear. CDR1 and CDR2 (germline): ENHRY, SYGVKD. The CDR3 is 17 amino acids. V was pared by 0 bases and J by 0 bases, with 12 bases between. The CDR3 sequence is CAISESALGISNQPQHF. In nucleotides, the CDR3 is TGTGCCATCAGTGAGTCAGCGTTGGGAATTAGCAATCAGCCCCAGCATTTT.

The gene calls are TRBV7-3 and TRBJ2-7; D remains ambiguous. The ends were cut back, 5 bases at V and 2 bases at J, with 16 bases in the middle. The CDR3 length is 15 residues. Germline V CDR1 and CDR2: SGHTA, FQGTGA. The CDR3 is CASSPTGTATYEQYF. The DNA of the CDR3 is TGTGCCAGCAGCCCAACTGGTACAGCGACCTACGAGCAGTACTTC.

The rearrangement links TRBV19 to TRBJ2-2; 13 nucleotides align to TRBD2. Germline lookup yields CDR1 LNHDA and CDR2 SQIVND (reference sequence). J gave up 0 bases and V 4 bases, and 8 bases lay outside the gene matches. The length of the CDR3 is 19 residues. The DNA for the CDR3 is TGTGCCAGTAGTACCGCGGGACTAGCGGGATTCGCGAACACCGGGGAGCTGTTTTTT. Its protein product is CASSTAGLAGFANTGELFF. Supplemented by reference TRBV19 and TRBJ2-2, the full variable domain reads DGGITQSPKYLFRKEGQNVTLSCEQNLNHDAMYWYRQDPGQGLRLIYYSQIVNDFQKGDIAEGYSVSREKKESFPLTVTSAQKNPTAFYLCASSTAGLAGFANTGELFFGEGSRLTVL.

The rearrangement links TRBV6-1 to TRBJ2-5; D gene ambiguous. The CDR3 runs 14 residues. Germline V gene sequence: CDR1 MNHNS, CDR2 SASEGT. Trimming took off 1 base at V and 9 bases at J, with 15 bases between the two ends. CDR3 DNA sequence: TGTGCCAGCAGTGAAGGTATCAGGTCTCCGCCCCAGTACTTC. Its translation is CASSEGIRSPPQYF.

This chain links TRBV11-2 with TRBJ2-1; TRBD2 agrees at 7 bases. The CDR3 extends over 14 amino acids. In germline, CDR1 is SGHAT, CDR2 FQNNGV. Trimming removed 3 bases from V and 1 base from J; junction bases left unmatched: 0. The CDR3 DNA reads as TGTGCCAGCAGCTTCGGGGGGTCCTACAATGAGCAGTTCTTC. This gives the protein CASSFGGSYNEQFF.

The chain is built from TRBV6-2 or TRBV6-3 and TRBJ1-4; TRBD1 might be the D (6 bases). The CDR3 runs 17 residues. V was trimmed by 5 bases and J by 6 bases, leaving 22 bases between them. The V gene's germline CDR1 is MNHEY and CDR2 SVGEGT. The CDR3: CASSPTGRGQLYEKLFF. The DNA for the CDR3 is TGTGCCAGCAGTCCGACAGGTCGCGGGCAGTTGTATGAAAAACTGTTTTTT.

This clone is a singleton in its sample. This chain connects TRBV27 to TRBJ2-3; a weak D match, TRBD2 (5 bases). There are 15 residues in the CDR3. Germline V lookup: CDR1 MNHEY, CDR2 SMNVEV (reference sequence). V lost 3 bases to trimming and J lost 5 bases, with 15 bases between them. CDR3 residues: CASSLAGQPGDTQYF. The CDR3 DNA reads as TGTGCCAGCAGTTTGGCGGGCCAGCCGGGAGATACGCAGTATTTT.

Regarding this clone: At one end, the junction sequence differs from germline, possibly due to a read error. For the CDR3, the DNA is TGTGCTAGCAGCTCGGGACCCCTAGGGACCAATGAGCAGTTCTTC. It is translated as CASSSGPLGTNEQFF. The chain combines TRBV7-7 with TRBJ2-1, with D tentatively TRBD1 or TRBD2 (5 bases each). The CDR3 spans 15 residues. In germline, CDR1 is SSHAT, CDR2 FNYEAQ (reference sequence).

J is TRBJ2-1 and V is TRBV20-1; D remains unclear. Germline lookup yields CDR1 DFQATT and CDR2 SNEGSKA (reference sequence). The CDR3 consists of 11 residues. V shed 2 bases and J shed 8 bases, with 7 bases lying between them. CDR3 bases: TGCAGTGCTAGAATTCCTGATGAGCAGTTCTTC. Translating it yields CSARIPDEQFF.

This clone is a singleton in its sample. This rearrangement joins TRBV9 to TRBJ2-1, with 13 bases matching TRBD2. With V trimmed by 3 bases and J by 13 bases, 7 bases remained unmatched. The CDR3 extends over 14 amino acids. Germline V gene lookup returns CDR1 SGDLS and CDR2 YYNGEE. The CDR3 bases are TGTGCCAGCAGCGAGAGACTAGCGGGAGGCCTACAGTTCTTC. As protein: CASSERLAGGLQFF.

CDR3 in amino acids: CASSLIGGARDHSYEQYF. CDR3 DNA sequence: TGTGCCAGCAGTCTTATCGGGGGGGCCAGGGACCACTCCTACGAGCAGTACTTC. The chain links TRBV28 to TRBJ2-7, with 8 bases matching TRBD2. Germline-derived CDR1 and CDR2 are MDHEN and SYDVKM. The CDR3 contains 18 residues. V lost 5 bases, J lost 0 bases, and 15 bases stayed unmatched. Combining the CDR3 with reference TRBV28 and TRBJ2-7 gives the whole variable domain DVKVTQSSRYLVKRTGEKVFLECVQDMDHENMFWYRQDPGLGLRLIYFSYDVKMKEKGDIPEGYSVSREKKERFSLILESASTNQTSMYLCASSLIGGARDHSYEQYFGPGTRLTVT.

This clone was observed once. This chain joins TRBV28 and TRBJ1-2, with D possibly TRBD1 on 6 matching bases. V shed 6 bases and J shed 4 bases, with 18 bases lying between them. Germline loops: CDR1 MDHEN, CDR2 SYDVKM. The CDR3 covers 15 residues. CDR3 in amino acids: CASSKEPGTTYGYTF. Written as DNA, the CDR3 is TGTGCCAGCAGCAAGGAACCAGGGACAACCTATGGCTACACCTTC.

For the CDR3, the DNA is TGTGCCACCAGCAGAGATAAGTCCCGAGGGTATAATTCACCCCTCCACTTT. Translation gives CATSRDKSRGYNSPLHF. The V and J genes are TRBV15 and TRBJ1-6; D is unclear. Germline-derived CDR1 and CDR2 are LNHNV and YYDKDF (reference sequence). V dropped 0 bases and J dropped 4 bases, with 13 bases sitting between them. CDR3 length: 17 amino acids.

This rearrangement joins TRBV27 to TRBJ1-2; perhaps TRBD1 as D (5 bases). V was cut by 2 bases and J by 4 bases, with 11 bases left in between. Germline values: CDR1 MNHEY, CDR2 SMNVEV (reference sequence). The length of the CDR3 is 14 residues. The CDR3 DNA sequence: TGTGCCAGCAGTTTACAGGGTTTAGGCTATGGCTACACCTTC. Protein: CASSLQGLGYGYTF.

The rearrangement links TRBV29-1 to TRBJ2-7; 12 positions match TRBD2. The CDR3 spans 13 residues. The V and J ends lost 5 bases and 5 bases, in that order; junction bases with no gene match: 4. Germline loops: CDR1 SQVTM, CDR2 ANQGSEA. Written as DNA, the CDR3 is TGCAGCGTTAAGGGACTAGCGGGCCACGAGCAGTACTTC. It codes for CSVKGLAGHEQYF.

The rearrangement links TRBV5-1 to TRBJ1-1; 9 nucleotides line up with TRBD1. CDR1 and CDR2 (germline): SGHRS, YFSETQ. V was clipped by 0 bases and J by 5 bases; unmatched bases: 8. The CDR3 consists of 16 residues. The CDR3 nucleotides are TGCGCCAGCAGCTTGGGAATACAGGGGGCCGGGACTGAAGCTTTCTTT. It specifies CASSLGIQGAGTEAFF.

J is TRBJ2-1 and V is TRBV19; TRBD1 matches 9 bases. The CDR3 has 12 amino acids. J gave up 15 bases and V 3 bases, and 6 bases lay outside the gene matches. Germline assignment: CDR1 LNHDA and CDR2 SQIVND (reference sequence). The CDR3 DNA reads TGTGCCAGTAGTATCAGGGACAGGGTTCTGTTCTTC. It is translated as CASSIRDRVLFF.

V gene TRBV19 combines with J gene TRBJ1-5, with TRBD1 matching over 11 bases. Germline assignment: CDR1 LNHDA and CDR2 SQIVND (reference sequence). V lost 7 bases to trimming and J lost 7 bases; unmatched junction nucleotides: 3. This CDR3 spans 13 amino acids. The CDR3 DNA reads TGTGCCAGTAAGGACAGGGGGCGACAGCCCCAGCATTTT. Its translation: CASKDRGRQPQHF.

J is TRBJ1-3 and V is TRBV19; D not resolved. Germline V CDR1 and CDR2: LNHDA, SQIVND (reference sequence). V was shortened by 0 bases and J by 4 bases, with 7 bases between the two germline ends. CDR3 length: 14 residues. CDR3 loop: CASSIEVRGNTIYF. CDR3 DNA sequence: TGTGCCAGTAGTATAGAAGTCCGAGGAAACACCATATATTTT.

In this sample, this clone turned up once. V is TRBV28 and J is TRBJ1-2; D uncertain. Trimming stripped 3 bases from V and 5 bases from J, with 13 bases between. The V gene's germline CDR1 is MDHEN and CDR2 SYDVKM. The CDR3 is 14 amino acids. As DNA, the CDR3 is TGTGCCAGCAGTTTCGGCCAGAGTACATATGGCTACACCTTC. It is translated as CASSFGQSTYGYTF.

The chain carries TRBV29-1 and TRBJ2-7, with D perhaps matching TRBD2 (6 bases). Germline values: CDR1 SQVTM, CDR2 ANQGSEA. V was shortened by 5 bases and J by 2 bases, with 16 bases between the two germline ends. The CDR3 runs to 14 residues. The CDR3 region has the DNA TGCAGCGTTAGGGTCCCGGGGGTACCCTACGAGCAGTACTTC. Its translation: CSVRVPGVPYEQYF.

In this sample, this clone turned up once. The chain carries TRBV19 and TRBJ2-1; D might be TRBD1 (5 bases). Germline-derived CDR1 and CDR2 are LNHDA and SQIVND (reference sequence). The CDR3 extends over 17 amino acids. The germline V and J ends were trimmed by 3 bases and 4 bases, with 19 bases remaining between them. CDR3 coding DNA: TGTGCCAGTAGTATGGGGCTAAGGGAAATGGGTTACAATGAGCAGTTCTTC. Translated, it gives CASSMGLREMGYNEQFF. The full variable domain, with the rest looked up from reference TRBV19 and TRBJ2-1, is DGGITQSPKYLFRKEGQNVTLSCEQNLNHDAMYWYRQDPGQGLRLIYYSQIVNDFQKGDIAEGYSVSREKKESFPLTVTSAQKNPTAFYLCASSMGLREMGYNEQFFGPGTRLTVL.

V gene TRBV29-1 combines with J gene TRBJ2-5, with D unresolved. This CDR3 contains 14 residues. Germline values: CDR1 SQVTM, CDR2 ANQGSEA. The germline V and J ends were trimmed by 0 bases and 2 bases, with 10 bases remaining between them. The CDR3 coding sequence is TGCAGCGTTGAAGATCGGCGGAATCAAGAGACCCAGTACTTC. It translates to CSVEDRRNQETQYF. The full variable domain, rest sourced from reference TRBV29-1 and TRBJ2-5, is SAVISQKPSRDICQRGTSLTIQCQVDSQVTMMFWYRQQPGQSLTLIATANQGSEATYESGFVIDKFPISRPNLTFSTLTVSNMSPEDSSIYLCSVEDRRNQETQYFGPGTRLLVL.